Below, 26 T cell receptor beta chains from the same sample are listed, as sequenced in a study of blood T cell repertoires in COVID-19. Libraries were prepared by immunoSEQ multiplex PCR; TCRdb keeps only in-frame clonotypes and omits some of them. This table holds under 350,000 clones, roughly 83% found once. Specimen: peripheral blood. Receptors originate from a man aged 55 to 70 who had recovered from COVID-19.

The rearrangement joins TRBV5-4 to TRBJ2-7; 8 bases agree with TRBD2. The CDR3 sequence is 14 residues long. J was trimmed by 2 bases and V by 7 bases; bases with no gene match: 8. The germline gives CDR1 SGHNT, CDR2 YYREEE (reference sequence). The DNA of the CDR3 is TGTGCCAGCGGTCACGGGGGGGGGACCTACGAGCAGTACTTC. Translating it yields CASGHGGGTYEQYF.

This clone was detected once. V and J are TRBV4-2 and TRBJ2-2; the match to TRBD2 covers 9 bases. From germline, CDR1 is LGHNA and CDR2 YNFKEQ. Unmatched junction bases numbered 4, after V lost 1 base and J lost 4 bases. The CDR3 covers 16 residues. CDR3 sequence reads: CASSQGSGGLTGELFF. As DNA, the CDR3 is TGTGCCAGCAGCCAAGGTAGCGGGGGCCTCACCGGGGAGCTGTTTTTT.

V usage is TRBV28 and J usage is TRBJ2-7; TRBD1 matches at 9 bases. Germline CDR1 MDHEN, CDR2 SYDVKM. Unmatched junction bases numbered 8, after V lost 3 bases and J lost 5 bases. The CDR3 covers 15 residues. The CDR3 DNA is TGTGCCAGCAGTTTGTCGGGACAGGGTCCGGACGAGCAGTACTTC. Translated: CASSLSGQGPDEQYF. Full variable domain (remainder filled in from reference TRBV28 and TRBJ2-7): DVKVTQSSRYLVKRTGEKVFLECVQDMDHENMFWYRQDPGLGLRLIYFSYDVKMKEKGDIPEGYSVSREKKERFSLILESASTNQTSMYLCASSLSGQGPDEQYFGPGTRLTVT.

This clone has only one observation. V and J are TRBV5-1 and TRBJ1-2; no reliable D call. CDR1 and CDR2 from the germline V gene are SGHRS and YFSETQ. Trimming removed 2 bases from V and 4 bases from J, with 9 bases in between. The CDR3 spans 13 residues. This CDR3 reads CASSLSRAYGYTF. The CDR3 nucleotides read TGCGCCAGCAGCTTAAGCCGTGCCTATGGCTACACCTTC. The whole variable domain, remainder taken from reference TRBV5-1 and TRBJ1-2, is KAGVTQTPRYLIKTRGQQVTLSCSPISGHRSVSWYQQTPGQGLQFLFEYFSETQRNKGNFPGRFSGRQFSNSRSEMNVSTLELGDSALYLCASSLSRAYGYTFGSGTRLTVV.

The chain links TRBV6-5 to TRBJ2-2, with unresolved D. V was shortened by 4 bases and J by 3 bases, with 3 bases between the two germline ends. Germline V lookup: CDR1 MNHEY, CDR2 SVGAGI. CDR3 length: 12 residues. The CDR3 here is CASSSYTGELFF. CDR3 DNA sequence: TGTGCCAGCAGTTCTTACACCGGGGAGCTGTTTTTT.

The rearrangement joins TRBV5-1 to TRBJ1-3, with TRBD1 matching over 10 bases. The germline V gene has CDR1 SGHRS and CDR2 YFSETQ. V trimming: 4 bases; J trimming: 2 bases; junction bases outside the gene matches: 15. This CDR3 has 19 residues. The CDR3 sequence: CASSLNPGQGFSAGNTIYF. DNA of the CDR3: TGCGCCAGCAGCCTCAATCCGGGACAGGGGTTTAGTGCTGGAAACACCATATATTTT. Filled out from reference TRBV5-1 and TRBJ1-3, the complete variable domain reads KAGVTQTPRYLIKTRGQQVTLSCSPISGHRSVSWYQQTPGQGLQFLFEYFSETQRNKGNFPGRFSGRQFSNSRSEMNVSTLELGDSALYLCASSLNPGQGFSAGNTIYFGEGSWLTVV.

The chain is built from TRBV30 and TRBJ1-4, with 7 bases that match TRBD1. The germline V gene encodes CDR1 GTSNPN and CDR2 SVGIG (reference sequence). The V and J ends lost 7 bases and 0 bases, in that order; junction bases with no gene match: 8. The CDR3 is 15 residues long. The CDR3 DNA sequence: TGTGCCTCGGAAGCTACAGGGGCAACTAATGAAAAACTGTTTTTT. Residues: CASEATGATNEKLFF. Variable domain in full (rest from reference TRBV30 and TRBJ1-4): SQTIHQWPATLVQPVGSPLSLECTVEGTSNPNLYWYRQAAGRGLQLLFYSVGIGQISSEVPQNLSASRPQDRQFILSSKKLLLSDSGFYLCASEATGATNEKLFFGSGTQLSVL.

The rearrangement joins TRBV3-1 (or the pseudogene TRBV3-2) to TRBJ2-5; 11 bases fit TRBD2. With 6 bases clipped from V and 9 bases from J, the junction kept 15 bases outside the gene matches. The germline CDR1 and CDR2 sequences are LGHDT and YNNKEL (reference sequence). The CDR3 is 16 amino acids. The CDR3 reads CASRPTGTSGRGAQYF. In DNA form, the CDR3 reads TGTGCCAGCAGGCCTACCGGGACTAGCGGACGGGGGGCCCAGTACTTC.

The genes are TRBV19 and TRBJ2-4, with D tentatively TRBD2 (5 bases). Germline values: CDR1 LNHDA, CDR2 SQIVND (reference sequence). Trimming removed 1 base from V and 2 bases from J, with 18 bases in between. The CDR3 runs to 18 residues. CDR3 sequence reads: CASSIGWKTTGSKNIQYF. For the CDR3, the DNA is TGTGCCAGTAGTATAGGGTGGAAGACTACGGGGTCCAAAAACATTCAGTACTTC. Full variable domain (remainder filled in from reference TRBV19 and TRBJ2-4): DGGITQSPKYLFRKEGQNVTLSCEQNLNHDAMYWYRQDPGQGLRLIYYSQIVNDFQKGDIAEGYSVSREKKESFPLTVTSAQKNPTAFYLCASSIGWKTTGSKNIQYFGAGTRLSVL.

This chain joins TRBV19 and TRBJ2-5; 8 bases align to TRBD1. This CDR3 has 14 residues. The V gene end was trimmed by 4 bases and the J gene end by 4 bases; junction bases not matched to a gene: 5. Germline V CDR1 and CDR2: LNHDA, SQIVND (reference sequence). CDR3 sequence (DNA): TGTGCCAGTAGTACCAGGGGGCTGGGAGAGACCCAGTACTTC. Translated: CASSTRGLGETQYF.

The chain couples TRBV5-4 to TRBJ2-2, with 7 bases matching TRBD2. Germline CDR1 SGHNT, CDR2 YYREEE (reference sequence). The CDR3 is 15 amino acids. Trimming removed 1 base from V and 2 bases from J; junction bases left unmatched: 2. DNA of the CDR3: TGTGCCAGCAGCTTGAAGCGGGGAAACACCGGGGAGCTGTTTTTT. Its translation: CASSLKRGNTGELFF.

V gene TRBV2 combines with J gene TRBJ2-7; 7 positions agree with TRBD1. This CDR3 contains 14 residues. Trimming removed 6 bases from V and 3 bases from J; junction bases left unmatched: 8. Germline loops: CDR1 SNHLY, CDR2 FYNNEI. The CDR3 protein is CASRTPDRFYEQYF. The CDR3 DNA reads TGTGCCAGCAGGACCCCGGACAGGTTCTACGAGCAGTACTTC.

The rearrangement uses TRBV5-4 and TRBJ2-1; the D gene is possibly TRBD2 (6 bases). V shed 2 bases and J shed 9 bases, with 15 bases lying between them. Looked up from germline, CDR1 is SGHNT and CDR2 is YYREEE (reference sequence). The CDR3 covers 14 residues. Here the CDR3 DNA reads TGTGCCAGCAGCTTCCGGGACTTAACTTCTGAGCAGTTCTTC. Its translation: CASSFRDLTSEQFF.

The CDR3 DNA reads TGTGCCAGCAGTGTGGATGGGGGGGGAGGGACCCAGTACTTC. This gives the protein CASSVDGGGGTQYF. The chain employs TRBV2 and TRBJ2-5; 7 bases line up with TRBD2. This CDR3 has 14 residues. Germline-derived CDR1 and CDR2 are SNHLY and FYNNEI. The ends lost 4 bases at V and 7 bases at J; junction bases unmatched: 9.

The rearrangement uses TRBV19 and TRBJ2-3; 8 positions match TRBD2. The ends lost 7 bases at V and 4 bases at J; junction bases unmatched: 7. The CDR3 is 14 residues long. The germline V gene has CDR1 LNHDA and CDR2 SQIVND (reference sequence). The CDR3 protein is CASTEGLASDTQYF. CDR3 nucleotides: TGTGCCAGTACCGAAGGACTAGCTTCAGATACGCAGTATTTT.

The V and J genes are TRBV29-1 and TRBJ2-5; 11 nucleotides align to TRBD1. CDR3 length equals 16 residues. With 4 bases clipped from V and 4 bases from J, the junction kept 11 bases outside the gene matches. CDR1 is SQVTM and CDR2 is ANQGSEA in the germline V gene. The DNA for the CDR3 is TGCAGCGTTGCGGCCGGGACAGGGGGACTAGGAGAGACCCAGTACTTC. This encodes CSVAAGTGGLGETQYF.

The chain uses TRBV7-6 and TRBJ2-2, with 16 bases matching TRBD2. V dropped 4 bases and J dropped 6; count of bases not matched to a gene: 2. This CDR3 has 16 residues. Germline V gene sequence: CDR1 SGHVS, CDR2 FNYEAQ. The CDR3 is CASSSGTSGRAGELFF. CDR3 DNA: TGTGCCAGCAGCTCCGGGACTAGCGGGAGGGCCGGGGAGCTGTTTTTT.

This chain links TRBV2 with TRBJ2-2; 13 bases map to TRBD2. In germline, CDR1 is SNHLY, CDR2 FYNNEI. This CDR3 spans 17 amino acids. Trimming at V came to 6 bases and at J to 6 bases, leaving 10 bases not matched to a gene. The DNA for the CDR3 is TGTGCCAGCAGACGGACTAGCGGGGGCCTGGGGGCCGGGGAGCTGTTTTTT. Protein product: CASRRTSGGLGAGELFF.

The chain couples TRBV3-1 (or the pseudogene TRBV3-2) to TRBJ2-3; possible D gene TRBD1, 5 bases. Trimming stripped 2 bases from V and 2 bases from J, with 11 bases between. There are 15 residues in the CDR3. The V gene's germline CDR1 is LGHDT and CDR2 YNNKEL (reference sequence). Here the CDR3 reads CASSQWGGFTDTQYF. DNA for the CDR3: TGTGCCAGCAGCCAATGGGGCGGATTCACAGATACGCAGTATTTT.

The chain combines TRBV6-5 with TRBJ1-6; D gene ambiguous. Trimming removed 8 bases at V and 7 bases at J, with 12 bases between. Germline values: CDR1 MNHEY, CDR2 SVGAGI. The CDR3 contains 13 residues. In DNA form, the CDR3 reads TGTGCCAGCGCCCGGACGGGGAATTCACCCCTCCACTTT. Translating gives CASARTGNSPLHF.

The J gene is TRBJ1-4, the V gene TRBV30, with D possibly matching TRBD1 (5 bases). Germline-derived CDR1 and CDR2 are GTSNPN and SVGIG (reference sequence). Trimming removed 0 bases from V and 0 bases from J, with 11 bases in between. This CDR3 region has 16 residues. The CDR3, as DNA: TGTGCCTGGAGTGTAGGGACTGTATCAACTAATGAAAAACTGTTTTTT. Protein: CAWSVGTVSTNEKLFF.

This chain uses TRBV19 with TRBJ2-7; no reliable D call. CDR1 and CDR2 from the germline V gene are LNHDA and SQIVND (reference sequence). The CDR3 is made up of 11 amino acids. The V end lost 5 bases, the J end lost 3 bases, and 5 bases lay between the germline ends. CDR3 residues: CASSSVYEQYF. CDR3 DNA sequence: TGTGCCAGTAGTTCCGTCTACGAGCAGTACTTC.

Remarks on this clone: The same CDR3 is also encoded by other DNA sequences in this sample. The chain uses TRBV5-1 and TRBJ1-1, with TRBD1 as a possible D gene (6 bases). The CDR3 sequence is 13 residues long. In germline, CDR1 is SGHRS, CDR2 YFSETQ. Trimming took off 0 bases at V and 5 bases at J, with 8 bases between the two ends. CDR3 DNA sequence: TGCGCCAGCAGCTTGGAACAGGGTACTGAAGCTTTCTTT. Its translation is CASSLEQGTEAFF.

The chain couples TRBV30 to TRBJ1-6; D is unclear. Germline assignment: CDR1 GTSNPN and CDR2 SVGIG (reference sequence). The CDR3 is made up of 12 amino acids. V lost 1 base and J lost 10, with 8 bases in between. Here the CDR3 DNA reads TGTGCCTGGAGTGACAATATCTCACCCCTCCACTTT. The encoded protein is CAWSDNISPLHF.

This clone came up once. The rearrangement joins TRBV30 to TRBJ1-1, with D unclear. The V gene's germline CDR1 is GTSNPN and CDR2 SVGIG (reference sequence). CDR3 length equals 16 residues. The germline V and J ends were trimmed by 0 bases and 4 bases, with 18 bases remaining between them. CDR3 protein: CAWSVVTAPRGTEAFF. The CDR3, as DNA: TGTGCCTGGAGTGTAGTTACCGCGCCTCGGGGCACTGAAGCTTTCTTT.

This clone has more than one count but fewer than ten. V and J are TRBV2 and TRBJ2-1, with 8 bases identical to TRBD1. The germline V gene has CDR1 SNHLY and CDR2 FYNNEI. After removal of 5 bases from V and 7 bases from J, the junction contained 10 bases not matched to a gene. The CDR3 length is 15 residues. The CDR3 protein is CASSPRTGQRNEQFF. Written as DNA, the CDR3 is TGTGCCAGCAGTCCTCGGACAGGGCAAAGAAATGAGCAGTTCTTC.